This T cell receptor beta chain was captured in a study of T-cell reconstitution after alpha-beta-depleted transplantation in children. Trimming shortened V by 0 bases and J by 6 bases, and 7 bases separated the two germline ends. Germline CDR1 SGHRS, CDR2 YFSETQ. This CDR3 is 12 amino acids long. TCRbeta library construction was performed incorporating unique molecular identifiers. One entry per CDR3 protein, called by TCRdb with MiXCR from the PCR reads. Of approximately 510,000 distinct CDR3 sequences listed, approximately 20% are singletons. This clonotype occurred many times. This rearrangement joins TRBV5-1 to TRBJ2-7; D possibly uses TRBD1 or TRBD2 (5 bases each). The specimen was PBMCs from the stem cell graft donor, collected from the stem cell graft. This receptor was obtained from a human donor who donated a stem cell graft to a child with acute lymphoblastic leukemia. CDR3 sequence (DNA): TGCGCCAGCAGCTTGGCCGGGGCCGAGCAGTACTTC. Its translation is CASSLAGAEQYF.